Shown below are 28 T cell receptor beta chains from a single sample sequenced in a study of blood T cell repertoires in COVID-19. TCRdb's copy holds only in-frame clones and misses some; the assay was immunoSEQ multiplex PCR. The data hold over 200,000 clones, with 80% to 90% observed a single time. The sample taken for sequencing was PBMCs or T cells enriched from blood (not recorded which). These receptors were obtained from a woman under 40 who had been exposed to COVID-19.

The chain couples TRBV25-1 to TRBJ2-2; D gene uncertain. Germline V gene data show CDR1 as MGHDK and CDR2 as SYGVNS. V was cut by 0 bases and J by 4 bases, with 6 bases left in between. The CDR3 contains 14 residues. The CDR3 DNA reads TGTGCCAGCAGTGAATACACGGTCACCGGGGAGCTGTTTTTT. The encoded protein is CASSEYTVTGELFF. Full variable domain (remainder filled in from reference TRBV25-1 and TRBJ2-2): EADIYQTPRYLVIGTGKKITLECSQTMGHDKMYWYQQDPGMELHLIHYSYGVNSTEKGDLSSESTVSRIRTEHFPLTLESARPSHTSQYLCASSEYTVTGELFFGEGSRLTVL.

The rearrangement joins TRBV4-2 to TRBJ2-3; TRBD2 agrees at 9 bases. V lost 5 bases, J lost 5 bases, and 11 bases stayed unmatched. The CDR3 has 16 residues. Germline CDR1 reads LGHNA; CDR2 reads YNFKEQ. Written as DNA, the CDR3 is TGTGCCAGCAGCACCCACATAGCGGGAGCGGGAGATACGCAGTATTTT. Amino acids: CASSTHIAGAGDTQYF.

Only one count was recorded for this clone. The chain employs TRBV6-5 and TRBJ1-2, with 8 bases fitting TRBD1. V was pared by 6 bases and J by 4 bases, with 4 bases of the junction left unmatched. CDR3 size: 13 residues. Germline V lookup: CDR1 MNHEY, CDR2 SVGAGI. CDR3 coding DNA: TGTGCCAGCAGCAAAGGACAGGGCTATGGCTACACCTTC. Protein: CASSKGQGYGYTF.

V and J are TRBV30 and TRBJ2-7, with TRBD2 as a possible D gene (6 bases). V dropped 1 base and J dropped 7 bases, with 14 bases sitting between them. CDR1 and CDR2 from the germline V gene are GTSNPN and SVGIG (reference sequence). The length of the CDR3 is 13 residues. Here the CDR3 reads CAWSAARAGEQYF. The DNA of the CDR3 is TGTGCCTGGAGTGCGGCTAGGGCGGGAGAGCAGTACTTC. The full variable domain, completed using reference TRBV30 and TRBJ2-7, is SQTIHQWPATLVQPVGSPLSLECTVEGTSNPNLYWYRQAAGRGLQLLFYSVGIGQISSEVPQNLSASRPQDRQFILSSKKLLLSDSGFYLCAWSAARAGEQYFGPGTRLTVT.

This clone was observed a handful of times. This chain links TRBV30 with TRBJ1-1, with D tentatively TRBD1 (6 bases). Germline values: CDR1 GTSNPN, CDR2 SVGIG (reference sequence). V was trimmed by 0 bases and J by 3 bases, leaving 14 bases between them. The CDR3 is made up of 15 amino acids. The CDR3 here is CAWSVPDRDHTEAFF. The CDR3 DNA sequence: TGTGCCTGGAGTGTACCGGACAGAGACCACACTGAAGCTTTCTTT.

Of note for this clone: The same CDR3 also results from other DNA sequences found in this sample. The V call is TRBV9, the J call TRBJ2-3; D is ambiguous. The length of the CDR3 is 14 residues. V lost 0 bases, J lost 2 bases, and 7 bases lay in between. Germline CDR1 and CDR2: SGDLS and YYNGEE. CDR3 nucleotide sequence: TGTGCCAGCAGCGTAGCTGGCCACACAGATACGCAGTATTTT. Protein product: CASSVAGHTDTQYF.

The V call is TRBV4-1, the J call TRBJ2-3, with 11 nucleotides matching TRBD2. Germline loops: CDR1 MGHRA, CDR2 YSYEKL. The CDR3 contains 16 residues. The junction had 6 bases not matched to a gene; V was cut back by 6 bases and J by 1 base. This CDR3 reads CASSFPGLAGTDTQYF. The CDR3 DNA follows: TGCGCCAGCAGTTTCCCGGGACTAGCGGGCACAGATACGCAGTATTTT.

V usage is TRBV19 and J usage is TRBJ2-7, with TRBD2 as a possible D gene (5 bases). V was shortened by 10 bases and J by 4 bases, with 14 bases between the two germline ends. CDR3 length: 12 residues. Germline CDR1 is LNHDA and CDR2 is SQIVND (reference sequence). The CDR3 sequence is CATSAREYEQYF. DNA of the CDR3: TGTGCCACCTCCGCCCGGGAATACGAGCAGTACTTC.

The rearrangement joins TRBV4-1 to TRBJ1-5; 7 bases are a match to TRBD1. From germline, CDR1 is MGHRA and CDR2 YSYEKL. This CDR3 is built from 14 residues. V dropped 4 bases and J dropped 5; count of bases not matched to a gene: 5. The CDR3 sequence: CASSPRDRDQPQHF. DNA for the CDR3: TGCGCCAGCAGCCCCCGGGACAGAGATCAGCCCCAGCATTTT.

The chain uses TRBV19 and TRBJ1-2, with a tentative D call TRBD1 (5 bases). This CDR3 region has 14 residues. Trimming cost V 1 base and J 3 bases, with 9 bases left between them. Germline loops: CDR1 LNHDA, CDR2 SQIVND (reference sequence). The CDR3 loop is CASSIGGEYYGYTF. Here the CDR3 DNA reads TGTGCCAGTAGTATAGGGGGGGAGTACTATGGCTACACCTTC.

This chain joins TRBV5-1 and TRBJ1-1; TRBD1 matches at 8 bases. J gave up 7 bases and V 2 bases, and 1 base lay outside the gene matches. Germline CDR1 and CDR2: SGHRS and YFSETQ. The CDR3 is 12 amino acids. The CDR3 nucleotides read TGCGCCAGCAGCTTTACAGGGGGTGAAGCTTTCTTT. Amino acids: CASSFTGGEAFF.

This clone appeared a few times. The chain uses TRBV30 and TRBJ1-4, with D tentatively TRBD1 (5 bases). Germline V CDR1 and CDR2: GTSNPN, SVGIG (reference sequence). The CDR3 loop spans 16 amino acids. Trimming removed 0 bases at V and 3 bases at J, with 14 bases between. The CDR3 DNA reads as TGTGCCTGGAGTGTACGTTGGGGCCACTCTAATGAAAAACTGTTTTTT. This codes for CAWSVRWGHSNEKLFF. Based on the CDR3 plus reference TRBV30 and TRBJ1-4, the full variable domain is SQTIHQWPATLVQPVGSPLSLECTVEGTSNPNLYWYRQAAGRGLQLLFYSVGIGQISSEVPQNLSASRPQDRQFILSSKKLLLSDSGFYLCAWSVRWGHSNEKLFFGSGTQLSVL.

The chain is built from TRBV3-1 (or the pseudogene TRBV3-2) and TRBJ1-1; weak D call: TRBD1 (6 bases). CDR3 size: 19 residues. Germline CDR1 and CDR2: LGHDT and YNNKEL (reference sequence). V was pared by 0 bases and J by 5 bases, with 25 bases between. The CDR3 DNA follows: TGTGCCAGCAGCCAAGATATCGCGACCAGGGGCCTCCCGCCGACTGAAGCTTTCTTT. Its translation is CASSQDIATRGLPPTEAFF.

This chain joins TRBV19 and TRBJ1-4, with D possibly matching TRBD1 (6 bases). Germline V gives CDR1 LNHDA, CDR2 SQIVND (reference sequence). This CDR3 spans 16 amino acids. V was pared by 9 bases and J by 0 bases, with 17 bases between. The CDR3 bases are TGTGCCAGCCGGATCACTAGGGGGTCAACTAATGAAAAACTGTTTTTT. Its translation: CASRITRGSTNEKLFF.

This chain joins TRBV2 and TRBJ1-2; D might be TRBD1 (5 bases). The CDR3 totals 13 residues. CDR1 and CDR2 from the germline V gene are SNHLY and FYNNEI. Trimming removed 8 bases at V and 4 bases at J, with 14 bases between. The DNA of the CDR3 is TGTGCCAGCGATTCAGGGAGGGCCTATGGCTACACCTTC. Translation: CASDSGRAYGYTF.

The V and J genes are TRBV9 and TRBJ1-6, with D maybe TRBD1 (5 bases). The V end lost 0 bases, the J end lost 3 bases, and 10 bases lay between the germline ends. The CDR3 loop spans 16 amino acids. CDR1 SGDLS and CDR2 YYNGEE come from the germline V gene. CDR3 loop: CASSVAGSDYNSPLHF. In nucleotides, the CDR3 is TGTGCCAGCAGCGTAGCAGGGTCCGACTATAATTCACCCCTCCACTTT.

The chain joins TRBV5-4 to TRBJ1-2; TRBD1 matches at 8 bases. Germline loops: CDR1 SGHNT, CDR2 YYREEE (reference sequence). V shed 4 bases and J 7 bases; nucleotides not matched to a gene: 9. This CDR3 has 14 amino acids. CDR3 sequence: CASSRLDREGGYTF. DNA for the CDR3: TGTGCCAGCAGCAGACTGGACAGGGAGGGTGGCTACACCTTC.

The CDR3 sequence: CASRLAPNTGELFF. CDR3 nucleotide sequence: TGTGCCAGCAGACTAGCGCCGAACACCGGGGAGCTGTTTTTT. The gene calls are TRBV9 and TRBJ2-2, with TRBD2 identical over 7 bases. This CDR3 is built from 14 residues. The trim removed 5 bases at V and 0 bases at J, leaving 1 base unmatched. Germline lookup yields CDR1 SGDLS and CDR2 YYNGEE.

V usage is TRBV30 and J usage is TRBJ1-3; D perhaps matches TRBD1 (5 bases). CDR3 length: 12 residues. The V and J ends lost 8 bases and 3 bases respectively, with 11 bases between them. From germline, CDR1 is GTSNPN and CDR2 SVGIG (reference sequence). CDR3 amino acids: CAGTVRGNTIYF. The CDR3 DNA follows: TGTGCCGGGACTGTTCGTGGAAACACCATATATTTT.

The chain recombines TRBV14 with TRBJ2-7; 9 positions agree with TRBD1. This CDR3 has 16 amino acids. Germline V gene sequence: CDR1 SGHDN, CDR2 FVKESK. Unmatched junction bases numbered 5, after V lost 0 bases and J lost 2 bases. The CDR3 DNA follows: TGTGCCAGCAGCCAAGAGGGACAGGGATATACCTACGAGCAGTACTTC. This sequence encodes CASSQEGQGYTYEQYF.

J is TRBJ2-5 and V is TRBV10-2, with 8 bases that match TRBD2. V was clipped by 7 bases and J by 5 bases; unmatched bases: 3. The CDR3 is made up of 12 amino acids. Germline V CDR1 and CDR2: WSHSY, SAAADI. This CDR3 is CASKREQETQYF. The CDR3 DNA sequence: TGCGCCAGCAAGCGGGAGCAGGAGACCCAGTACTTC.

CDR3 DNA: TGTGCCAGCAGCCAAGAGGAGACAGGGGTTGCCTACGAGCAGTACTTC. Amino acids: CASSQEETGVAYEQYF. V usage is TRBV4-2 and J usage is TRBJ2-7, with 8 nucleotides matching TRBD1. The CDR3 sequence is 16 residues long. Trimming took 0 bases from V and 2 from J; bases not matched to a gene: 6. Germline loops: CDR1 LGHNA, CDR2 YNFKEQ.

CDR3 sequence: CASSFGTGGAETQYF. The CDR3 bases are TGTGCCAGCAGCTTCGGGACAGGGGGTGCGGAGACCCAGTACTTC. The chain couples TRBV5-4 to TRBJ2-5; TRBD1 matches 11 bases. Losses at the gene ends were 2 bases for V and 5 bases for J; bases not matched to a gene: 5. The CDR3 is 15 residues long. The V gene's germline CDR1 is SGHNT and CDR2 YYREEE (reference sequence).

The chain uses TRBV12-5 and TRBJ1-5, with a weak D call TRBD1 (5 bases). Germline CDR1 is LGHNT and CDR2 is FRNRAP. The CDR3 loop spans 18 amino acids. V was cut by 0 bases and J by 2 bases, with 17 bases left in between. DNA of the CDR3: TGTGCTAGTGGTTTGGTACTAACAGGAACCCTTGGCAATCAGCCCCAGCATTTT. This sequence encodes CASGLVLTGTLGNQPQHF.

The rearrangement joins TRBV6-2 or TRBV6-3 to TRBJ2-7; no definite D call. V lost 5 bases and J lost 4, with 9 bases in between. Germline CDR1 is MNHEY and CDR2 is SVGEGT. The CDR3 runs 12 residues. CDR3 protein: CASSPERYEQYF. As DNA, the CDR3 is TGTGCCAGCAGTCCGGAGAGGTACGAGCAGTACTTC.

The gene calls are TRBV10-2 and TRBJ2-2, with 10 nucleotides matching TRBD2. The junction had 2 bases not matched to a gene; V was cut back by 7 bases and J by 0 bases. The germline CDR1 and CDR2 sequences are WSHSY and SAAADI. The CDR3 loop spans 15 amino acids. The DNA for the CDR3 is TGCGCCAGCAAACTAGCGGGAACGAACACCGGGGAGCTGTTTTTT. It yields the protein CASKLAGTNTGELFF.

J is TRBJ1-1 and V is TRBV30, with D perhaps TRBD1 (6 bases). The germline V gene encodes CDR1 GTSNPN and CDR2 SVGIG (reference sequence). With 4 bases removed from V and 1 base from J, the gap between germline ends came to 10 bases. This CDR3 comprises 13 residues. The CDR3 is CAWKDRKNTEAFF. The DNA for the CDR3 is TGTGCCTGGAAGGACAGAAAGAACACTGAAGCTTTCTTT.

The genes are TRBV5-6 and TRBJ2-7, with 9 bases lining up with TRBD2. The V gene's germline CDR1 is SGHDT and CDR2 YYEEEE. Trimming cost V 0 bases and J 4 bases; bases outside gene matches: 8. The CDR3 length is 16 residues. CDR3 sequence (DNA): TGTGCCAGCAGCTTGGATCGCGGGAGGGGATGGTACGAGCAGTACTTC. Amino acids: CASSLDRGRGWYEQYF.